The 16 T cell receptor beta chains listed next were all sequenced from one sample in a study of blood T cell repertoires in COVID-19. Profiling relied on immunoSEQ multiplex PCR, and the TCRdb table lists in-frame clones only, not all of them. The sample lists some 220,000 clones; around 81% were seen once. Sequences were obtained from peripheral blood. These receptors came from a woman in her sixties with acute or convalescent COVID-19.

The chain joins TRBV19 to TRBJ1-4; TRBD1 agrees at 10 bases. The length of the CDR3 is 15 residues. J was trimmed by 5 bases and V by 7 bases; bases with no gene match: 7. The germline V gene has CDR1 LNHDA and CDR2 SQIVND (reference sequence). CDR3 coding DNA: TGTGCCAGTACGTTGCAGGGACAGGGGAATGAAAAACTGTTTTTT. Protein product: CASTLQGQGNEKLFF.

V usage is TRBV7-2 and J usage is TRBJ2-3; 7 bases agree with TRBD2. CDR1 is SGHTA and CDR2 is FQGNSA in the germline V gene. This CDR3 spans 17 amino acids. The J segment lost 2 bases and the V segment lost 2 bases, leaving 10 bases of the junction unmatched. The CDR3 DNA sequence: TGTGCCAGCAGCTTATCCATACCGCGGGGGTTCACAGATACGCAGTATTTT. Residues: CASSLSIPRGFTDTQYF.

This chain links TRBV6-5 with TRBJ1-2; perhaps TRBD1 as D (6 bases). Between the trimmed V and J ends, which lost 7 bases and 3 bases, there was a span of 15 bases. CDR1 is MNHEY, CDR2 SVGAGI, per germline. The CDR3 has 14 residues. In DNA form, the CDR3 reads TGTGCCAGCAACCGAGGGGGAGAAGACTATGGCTACACCTTC. Translated: CASNRGGEDYGYTF.

The gene calls are TRBV19 and TRBJ1-1; tentatively, D is TRBD1 (5 bases). Looked up from germline, CDR1 is LNHDA and CDR2 is SQIVND (reference sequence). There are 13 residues in the CDR3. Between the trimmed V and J ends, which lost 1 base and 6 bases, there was a span of 9 bases. The CDR3 DNA reads as TGTGCCAGTAGTATAGTTGACAGTGCTGAAGCTTTCTTT. Its translation is CASSIVDSAEAFF.

V gene TRBV7-9 combines with J gene TRBJ1-1; D call uncertain. With 2 bases removed from V and 0 bases from J, the gap between germline ends came to 10 bases. The germline gives CDR1 SEHNR, CDR2 FQNEAQ (reference sequence). CDR3 length equals 15 residues. CDR3 protein: CASSLPADLNTEAFF. The CDR3 nucleotides read TGTGCCAGCAGCTTACCGGCAGACTTGAACACTGAAGCTTTCTTT.

The chain links TRBV28 to TRBJ1-1; D ambiguous. The CDR3 loop spans 12 amino acids. V was cut by 7 bases and J by 0 bases, with 6 bases left in between. Germline-derived CDR1 and CDR2 are MDHEN and SYDVKM. The CDR3 DNA is TGTGCCAGCAAAGAGATGAACACTGAAGCTTTCTTT. It specifies CASKEMNTEAFF.

In its sample, this clone was seen many times. The CDR3 sequence is CASSQETGIGFGNTIYF. CDR3 coding DNA: TGCGCCAGCAGCCAGGAGACAGGGATTGGCTTTGGAAACACCATATATTTT. J is TRBJ1-3 and V is TRBV4-3; 7 nucleotides align to TRBD1. The CDR3 is made up of 17 amino acids. The germline V gene has CDR1 LGHNA and CDR2 YSLEER. With V trimmed by 3 bases and J by 3 bases, 11 bases remained unmatched.

The chain is built from TRBV9 and TRBJ2-2; 11 nucleotides agree with TRBD2. V lost 5 bases and J lost 3; bases outside the gene matches: 6. This CDR3 comprises 16 residues. Per germline, CDR1 SGDLS and CDR2 YYNGEE. CDR3 loop: CASSISGGADTGELFF. CDR3 coding DNA: TGTGCCAGCAGTATTAGCGGGGGGGCCGACACCGGGGAGCTGTTTTTT.

The chain recombines TRBV11-1 with TRBJ2-7; D unresolved. Germline lookup yields CDR1 SGHAT and CDR2 FQDESV (reference sequence). The CDR3 extends over 15 amino acids. V lost 2 bases to trimming and J lost 1 base, with 12 bases between them. The CDR3 DNA is TGTGCCAGCAGCTTAAACGGCGGCGGATCCTACGAGCAGTACTTC. This gives the protein CASSLNGGGSYEQYF.

V gene TRBV28 combines with J gene TRBJ1-5; 7 bases fit TRBD1. V trimming: 5 bases; J trimming: 7 bases; junction bases outside the gene matches: 8. This CDR3 has 14 amino acids. Looked up from germline, CDR1 is MDHEN and CDR2 is SYDVKM. CDR3 in amino acids: CASSPWTGLQPQHF. In DNA form, the CDR3 reads TGTGCCAGCAGTCCATGGACAGGACTACAGCCCCAGCATTTT.

V usage is TRBV7-3 and J usage is TRBJ1-1; 8 bases fit TRBD1. Germline values: CDR1 SGHTA, CDR2 FQGTGA. V was clipped by 5 bases and J by 4 bases; unmatched bases: 3. The CDR3 extends over 13 amino acids. The CDR3 sequence: CASSQDRGTEAFF. The CDR3 coding sequence is TGTGCCAGCAGCCAAGACAGGGGCACTGAAGCTTTCTTT.

This clone was seen more than once but under ten times. The V gene is TRBV7-2, the J gene TRBJ1-1, with 8 bases fitting TRBD1. CDR1 is SGHTA and CDR2 is FQGNSA in the germline V gene. The CDR3 is 14 residues long. V gave up 4 bases and J gave up 4 bases; unmatched junction bases: 5. CDR3 sequence (DNA): TGTGCCAGCAGCTCCCAGGGGGCAAGCACTGAAGCTTTCTTT. Protein product: CASSSQGASTEAFF.

The V gene is TRBV5-4, the J gene TRBJ1-3; TRBD1 aligns across 7 bases. The CDR3 contains 13 residues. CDR1 and CDR2 from the germline V gene are SGHNT and YYREEE (reference sequence). The trim removed 4 bases at V and 4 bases at J, leaving 2 bases unmatched. CDR3: CASSQDRGNTIYF. DNA for the CDR3: TGTGCCAGCAGCCAGGACAGGGGAAACACCATATATTTT.

In DNA, the CDR3 is TGTGCCAGCAGCGTAGGGAATAGCGGGGGCCTTAGCTCCTACAATGAGCAGTTCTTC. It specifies CASSVGNSGGLSSYNEQFF. This chain joins TRBV9 and TRBJ2-1; 9 nucleotides line up with TRBD2. The V and J ends lost 0 bases and 0 bases, in that order; junction bases with no gene match: 10. The CDR3 has 19 amino acids. CDR1 SGDLS and CDR2 YYNGEE come from the germline V gene.

Only a few counts were recorded for this clone. V gene TRBV6-5 combines with J gene TRBJ2-1; 7 bases match TRBD2. The V segment lost 0 bases and the J segment 10 bases; nucleotides outside the gene matches: 12. CDR3 length: 16 residues. Per the germline V gene, CDR1 is MNHEY and CDR2 is SVGAGI. In nucleotides, the CDR3 is TGTGCCAGCAGTTACTCTGGGGGGGGGTTTTCTAGCGAGCAGTTCTTC. It encodes CASSYSGGGFSSEQFF.

The chain links TRBV23-1 to TRBJ2-1, with 9 bases that match TRBD2. TRBV23-1 is given ORF status, its function remaining uncertain. The CDR3 runs to 16 residues. V lost 3 bases to trimming and J lost 4 bases; unmatched junction nucleotides: 7. The CDR3 protein is CASSHKGSGGYNEQFF. DNA of the CDR3: TGCGCCAGCAGTCACAAGGGAAGCGGGGGGTACAATGAGCAGTTCTTC.